These 13 T cell receptor beta chains originate from one sample sequenced in a study of T cell changes during pregnancy in multiple sclerosis. Clones were sequenced by immunoSEQ multiplex PCR, and TCRdb holds only the in-frame ones, with some missing. This sample has more than 40,000 clones, with around 92% found just once. The source material was CD4+ T cells from peripheral blood mononuclear cells, sampled in the third trimester of pregnancy. These receptors were collected from a female donor with multiple sclerosis, enrolled in a pregnancy study.

The chain couples TRBV28 to TRBJ2-1; D may be TRBD2 (7 bases). Germline CDR1 is MDHEN and CDR2 is SYDVKM. V was shortened by 6 bases and J by 4 bases, with 10 bases between the two germline ends. The CDR3 length is 13 residues. CDR3 bases: TGTGCCAGCAGGAAGGGGGGGTACAATGAGCAGTTCTTC. This translates into CASRKGGYNEQFF.

The chain joins TRBV6-1 to TRBJ2-3, with 11 bases aligning to TRBD2. In germline, CDR1 is MNHNS, CDR2 SASEGT. V dropped 7 bases and J dropped 4; count of bases not matched to a gene: 7. There are 15 residues in the CDR3. CDR3 protein: CASTFLAGGPDTQYF. Written as DNA, the CDR3 is TGTGCCAGCACCTTCCTAGCGGGAGGCCCAGATACGCAGTATTTT.

The chain is built from TRBV11-2 and TRBJ2-1, with 14 nucleotides matching TRBD2. This CDR3 contains 18 residues. V was pared by 3 bases and J by 8 bases, with 12 bases of the junction left unmatched. Per the germline V gene, CDR1 is SGHAT and CDR2 is FQNNGV. This CDR3 reads CASSFSPPGLAGEYEQFF. CDR3 coding DNA: TGTGCCAGCAGCTTTAGCCCCCCGGGACTAGCGGGAGAGTATGAGCAGTTCTTC. Looking up the rest from reference TRBV11-2 and TRBJ2-1 gives the full variable domain: EAGVAQSPRYKIIEKRQSVAFWCNPISGHATLYWYQQILGQGPKLLIQFQNNGVVDDSQLPKDRFSAERLKGVDSTLKIQPAKLEDSAVYLCASSFSPPGLAGEYEQFFGPGTRLTVL.

The chain has TRBV6-1 and TRBJ1-1; D is perhaps TRBD1 (6 bases). Germline loops: CDR1 MNHNS, CDR2 SASEGT. The V and J ends lost 5 bases and 10 bases respectively, with 23 bases between them. This CDR3 has 15 amino acids. CDR3 protein: CASSLRGGVTGAAFF. The CDR3 region has the DNA TGTGCCAGCAGTCTAAGGGGGGGTGTAACTGGTGCAGCTTTCTTT.

The rearrangement links TRBV7-9 to TRBJ2-2, with TRBD2 matching over 7 bases. V lost 6 bases to trimming and J lost 0 bases; unmatched junction nucleotides: 7. The CDR3 contains 16 residues. CDR1 and CDR2 from the germline V gene are SEHNR and FQNEAQ (reference sequence). CDR3 region: CASRWSAGPNTGELFF. In nucleotides, the CDR3 is TGTGCCAGCAGGTGGTCAGCGGGGCCGAACACCGGGGAGCTGTTTTTT.

A single count supports this clone. DNA of the CDR3: TGCGCCAGCAGCCATTCCGGACAGACCGTTAGCACAGATACGCAGTATTTT. Encoded protein: CASSHSGQTVSTDTQYF. This chain uses TRBV4-1 with TRBJ2-3, with D possibly TRBD1 on 6 matching bases. Germline V lookup: CDR1 MGHRA, CDR2 YSYEKL. This CDR3 contains 17 residues. V was trimmed by 3 bases and J by 0 bases, leaving 16 bases between them.

The chain employs TRBV10-3 and TRBJ2-2, with D perhaps TRBD1 (5 bases). This CDR3 spans 16 amino acids. Trimming took off 0 bases at V and 2 bases at J, with 10 bases between the two ends. Germline CDR1 ENHRY, CDR2 SYGVKD. CDR3 sequence: CAISESGVGNTGELFF. DNA of the CDR3: TGTGCCATCAGTGAGTCAGGGGTGGGCAACACCGGGGAGCTGTTTTTT.

J is TRBJ2-7 and V is TRBV27, with 7 bases lining up with TRBD1. CDR3 length: 13 amino acids. The germline V gene encodes CDR1 MNHEY and CDR2 SMNVEV (reference sequence). V gave up 6 bases and J gave up 6 bases; unmatched junction bases: 8. Here the CDR3 reads CASSQTGMGEQYF. CDR3 nucleotides: TGTGCCAGCAGCCAGACAGGGATGGGCGAGCAGTACTTC.

This chain links TRBV28 with TRBJ2-3; tentative D call: TRBD2 (7 bases). This CDR3 has 15 amino acids. V lost 10 bases and J lost 3, with 20 bases in between. The V gene's germline CDR1 is MDHEN and CDR2 SYDVKM. CDR3 loop: CATALGGARTDTQYF. The CDR3 nucleotides are TGTGCCACCGCGTTAGGGGGGGCGAGGACAGATACGCAGTATTTT.

The J gene is TRBJ2-2, the V gene TRBV7-2, with 16 nucleotides matching TRBD2. V was clipped by 8 bases and J by 4 bases; unmatched bases: 7. Germline CDR1 SGHTA, CDR2 FQGNSA. The CDR3 sequence is 17 residues long. The CDR3 region has the DNA TGTGCCAGCGGGACTAGCGGGAGGGCCTACGGCACCGGGGAGCTGTTTTTT. Translated: CASGTSGRAYGTGELFF.

J is TRBJ2-2 and V is TRBV29-1; 7 bases map to TRBD1. The germline gives CDR1 SQVTM, CDR2 ANQGSEA. The V and J ends lost 5 bases and 6 bases, in that order; junction bases with no gene match: 3. The CDR3 spans 12 residues. The CDR3 DNA is TGCAGCGTTAGACAGGGTGCCGGGGAGCTGTTTTTT. It specifies CSVRQGAGELFF.

The rearrangement links TRBV6-5 to TRBJ2-7; D call uncertain. Trimming removed 8 bases from V and 4 bases from J, with 12 bases in between. Germline CDR1 MNHEY, CDR2 SVGAGI. The CDR3 runs 12 residues. In DNA form, the CDR3 reads TGTGCCAGCCGTGAGAACGGTTACGAGCAGTACTTC. Translated, it gives CASRENGYEQYF.

CDR3 amino acids: CASSYIRSSYNEQFF. The CDR3 DNA sequence: TGTGCCAGCAGTTACATTCGGAGCTCCTACAATGAGCAGTTCTTC. This chain connects TRBV6-5 to TRBJ2-1; D unclear. The V gene's germline CDR1 is MNHEY and CDR2 SVGAGI. CDR3 size: 15 residues. V was pared by 2 bases and J by 0 bases, with 8 bases between.